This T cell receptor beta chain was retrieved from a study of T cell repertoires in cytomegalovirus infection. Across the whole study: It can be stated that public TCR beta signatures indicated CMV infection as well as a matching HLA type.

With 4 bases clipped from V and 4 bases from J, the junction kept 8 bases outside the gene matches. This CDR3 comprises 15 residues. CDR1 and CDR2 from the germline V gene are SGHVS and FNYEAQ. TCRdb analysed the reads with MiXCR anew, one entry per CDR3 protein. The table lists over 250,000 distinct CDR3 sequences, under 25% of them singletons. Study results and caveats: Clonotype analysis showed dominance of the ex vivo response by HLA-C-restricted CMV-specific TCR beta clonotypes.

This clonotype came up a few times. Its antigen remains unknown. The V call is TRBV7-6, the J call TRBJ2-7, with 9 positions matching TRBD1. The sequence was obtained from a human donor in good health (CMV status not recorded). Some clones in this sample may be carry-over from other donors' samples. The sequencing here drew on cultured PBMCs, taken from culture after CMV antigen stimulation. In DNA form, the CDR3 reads TGTGCCAGCAGCTCAGCGAGGGACAGGGCTTACGAGCAGTACTTC. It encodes CASSSARDRAYEQYF.